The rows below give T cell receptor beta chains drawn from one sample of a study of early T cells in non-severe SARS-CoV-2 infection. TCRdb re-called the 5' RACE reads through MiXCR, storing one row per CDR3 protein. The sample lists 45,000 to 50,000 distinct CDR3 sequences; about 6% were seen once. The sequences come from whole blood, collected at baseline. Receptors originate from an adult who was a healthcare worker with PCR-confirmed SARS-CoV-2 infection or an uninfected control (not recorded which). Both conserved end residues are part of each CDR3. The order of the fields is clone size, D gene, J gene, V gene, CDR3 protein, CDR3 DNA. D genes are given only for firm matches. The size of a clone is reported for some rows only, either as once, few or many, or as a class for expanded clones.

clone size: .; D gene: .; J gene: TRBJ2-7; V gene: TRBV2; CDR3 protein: CASSRTGPPAYEQYF; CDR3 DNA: TGTGCCAGCAGTCGTACAGGTCCTCCGGCCTACGAGCAGTACTTC
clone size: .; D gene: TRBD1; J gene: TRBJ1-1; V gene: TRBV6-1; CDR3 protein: CASRRQGSEAFF; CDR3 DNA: TGTGCCAGCAGACGACAGGGCTCTGAAGCTTTCTTT
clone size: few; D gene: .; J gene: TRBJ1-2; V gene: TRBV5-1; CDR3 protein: CASSLGDHPNYGYTF; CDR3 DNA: TGCGCCAGCAGCTTGGGGGACCACCCTAACTATGGCTACACCTTC
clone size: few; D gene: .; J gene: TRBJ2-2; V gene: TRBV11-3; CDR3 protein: CATSEGPNTGELFF; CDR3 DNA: TGTGCCACCTCGGAGGGACCGAACACCGGGGAGCTGTTTTTT
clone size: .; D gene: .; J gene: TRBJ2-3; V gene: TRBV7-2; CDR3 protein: CASSFRPGGGDTQYF; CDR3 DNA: TGTGCCAGCAGCTTTCGTCCAGGGGGGGGAGATACGCAGTATTTT
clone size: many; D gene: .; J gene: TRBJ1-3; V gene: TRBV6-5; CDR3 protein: CASSYSSGASYGNTIYF; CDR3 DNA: TGTGCCAGCAGTTACTCGTCAGGGGCTTCATACGGAAACACCATATATTTT
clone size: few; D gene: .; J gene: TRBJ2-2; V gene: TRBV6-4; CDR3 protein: CASSMTGAYHGELFF; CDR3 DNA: TGTGCCAGCAGTATGACGGGGGCCTACCACGGGGAGCTGTTTTTT
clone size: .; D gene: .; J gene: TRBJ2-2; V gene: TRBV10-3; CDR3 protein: CAISENRQNTGELFF; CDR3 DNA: TGTGCCATCAGTGAGAACAGGCAGAACACCGGGGAGCTGTTTTTT
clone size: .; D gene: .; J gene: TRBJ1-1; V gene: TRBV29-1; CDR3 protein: CSVHLGRGSAEAFF; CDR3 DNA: TGCAGCGTTCACCTGGGGCGGGGAAGCGCTGAAGCTTTCTTT
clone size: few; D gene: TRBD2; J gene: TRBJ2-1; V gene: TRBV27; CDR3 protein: CASRGEGEQFF; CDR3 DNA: TGTGCCAGCAGGGGGGAGGGTGAGCAGTTCTTC
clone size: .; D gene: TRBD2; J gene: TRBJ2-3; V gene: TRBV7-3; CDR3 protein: CASSSAGGSTDTQYF; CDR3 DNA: TGTGCCAGCAGCTCCGCGGGAGGAAGCACAGATACGCAGTATTTT
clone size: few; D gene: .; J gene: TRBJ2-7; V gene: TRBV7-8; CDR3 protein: CASSLKVANEQYF; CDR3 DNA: TGTGCCAGCAGCTTAAAGGTTGCAAACGAGCAGTACTTC
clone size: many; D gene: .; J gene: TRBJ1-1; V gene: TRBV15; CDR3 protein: CATSRDRGEAFF; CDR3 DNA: TGTGCCACCAGCAGAGATAGGGGTGAAGCTTTCTTT
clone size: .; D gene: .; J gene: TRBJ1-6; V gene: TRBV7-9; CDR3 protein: CASRLMGPSSYNSPLHF; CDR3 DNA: TGTGCCAGCAGATTAATGGGACCAAGCTCCTATAATTCACCCCTCCACTTT
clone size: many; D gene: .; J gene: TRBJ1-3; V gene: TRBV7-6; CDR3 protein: CASSSIGGGLSNTIYF; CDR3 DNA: TGTGCCAGCAGCTCAATTGGGGGCGGATTGTCAAACACCATATATTTT
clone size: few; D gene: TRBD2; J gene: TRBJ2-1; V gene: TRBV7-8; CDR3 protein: CASSLYGRASSYNEQFF; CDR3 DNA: TGTGCCAGCAGCTTATACGGGAGGGCTAGCTCCTACAATGAGCAGTTCTTC
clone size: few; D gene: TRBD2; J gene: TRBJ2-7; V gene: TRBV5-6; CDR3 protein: CASSFTPGLAIPHEQYF; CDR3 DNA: TGTGCCAGCAGCTTTACGCCGGGACTAGCCATACCCCACGAGCAGTACTTC
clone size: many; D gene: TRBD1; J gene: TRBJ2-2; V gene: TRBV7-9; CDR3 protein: CASSSLRTGGIAGELFF; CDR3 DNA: TGTGCCAGCAGCTCGCTGAGAACAGGGGGCATCGCCGGGGAGCTGTTTTTT
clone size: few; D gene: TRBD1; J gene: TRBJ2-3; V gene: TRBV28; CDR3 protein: CASSRRDSYTDTQYF; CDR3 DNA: TGTGCCAGCAGCCGCCGGGACAGCTACACAGATACGCAGTATTTT
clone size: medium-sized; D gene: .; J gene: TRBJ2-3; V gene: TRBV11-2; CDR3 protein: CASSLRDSTDTQYF; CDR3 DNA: TGTGCCAGCAGCCTTAGGGACAGCACAGATACGCAGTATTTT
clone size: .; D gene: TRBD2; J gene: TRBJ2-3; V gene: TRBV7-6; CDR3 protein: CASSSLGTRGTDTQYF; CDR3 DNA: TGTGCCAGCAGCTCCTTAGGGACTAGAGGCACAGATACGCAGTATTTT
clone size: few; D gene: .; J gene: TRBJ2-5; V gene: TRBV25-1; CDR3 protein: CASRRRQETQYF; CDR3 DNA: TGTGCCAGCAGAAGAAGGCAAGAGACCCAGTACTTC
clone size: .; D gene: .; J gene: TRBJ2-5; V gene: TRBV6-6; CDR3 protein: CASSWAGSETQYF; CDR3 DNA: TGTGCCAGCAGTTGGGCGGGCAGCGAGACCCAGTACTTC
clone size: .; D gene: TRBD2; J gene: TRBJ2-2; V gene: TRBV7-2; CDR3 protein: CASSLSGTPRELFF; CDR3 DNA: TGTGCCAGCAGCTTAAGCGGGACCCCAAGGGAGCTGTTTTTT
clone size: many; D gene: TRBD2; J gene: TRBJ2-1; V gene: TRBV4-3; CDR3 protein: CASSGLAGGAVEQFF; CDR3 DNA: TGCGCCAGCAGCGGACTAGCGGGAGGAGCGGTTGAGCAGTTCTTC
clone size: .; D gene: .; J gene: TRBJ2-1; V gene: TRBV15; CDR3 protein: CATSRDYSGGNEQFF; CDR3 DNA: TGTGCCACCAGCAGAGATTACAGTGGAGGCAATGAGCAGTTCTTC
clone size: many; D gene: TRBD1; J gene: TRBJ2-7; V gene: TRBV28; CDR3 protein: CASSRSGTGGYEQYF; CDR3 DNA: TGTGCCAGCAGTCGCTCCGGGACAGGGGGCTACGAGCAGTACTTC
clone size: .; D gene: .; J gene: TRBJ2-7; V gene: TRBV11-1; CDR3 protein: CASSLVPWGATSSEQYF; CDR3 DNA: TGTGCCAGCAGCTTAGTCCCTTGGGGGGCGACGAGTAGCGAGCAGTACTTC
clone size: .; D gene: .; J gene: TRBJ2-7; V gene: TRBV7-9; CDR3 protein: CASSFFRPGAYEQYF; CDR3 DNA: TGTGCCAGCAGCTTCTTCCGTCCCGGGGCCTACGAGCAGTACTTC
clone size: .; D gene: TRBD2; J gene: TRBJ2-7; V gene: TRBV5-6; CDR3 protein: CASSLARLAGVVHEQYF; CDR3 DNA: TGTGCCAGCAGCTTGGCCCGACTAGCGGGAGTGGTCCACGAGCAGTACTTC
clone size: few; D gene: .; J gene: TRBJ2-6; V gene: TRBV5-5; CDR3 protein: CASSLIISGANVLTF; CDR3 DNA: TGTGCCAGCAGTCTTATCATCTCTGGGGCCAACGTCCTGACTTTC
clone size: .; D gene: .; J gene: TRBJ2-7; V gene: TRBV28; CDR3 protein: CASSTDGAYEQYF; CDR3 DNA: TGTGCCAGCAGCACGGACGGGGCCTACGAGCAGTACTTC
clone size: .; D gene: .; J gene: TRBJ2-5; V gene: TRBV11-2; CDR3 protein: CASSLVPKETQYF; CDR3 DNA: TGTGCCAGCAGCTTAGTGCCCAAAGAGACCCAGTACTTC
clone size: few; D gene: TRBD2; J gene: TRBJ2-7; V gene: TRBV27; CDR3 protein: CASSPGLAGVYEQYF; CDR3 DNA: TGTGCCAGCAGCCCCGGACTAGCGGGCGTGTACGAGCAGTACTTC
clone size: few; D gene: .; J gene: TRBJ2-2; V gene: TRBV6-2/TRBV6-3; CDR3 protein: CASSLPTNTGELFF; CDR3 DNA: TGTGCCAGCAGTTTACCAACGAACACCGGGGAGCTGTTTTTT
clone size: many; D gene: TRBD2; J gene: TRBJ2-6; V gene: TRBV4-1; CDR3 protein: CASSQGGGSGANVLTF; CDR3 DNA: TGCGCCAGCAGCCAAGGGGGGGGCTCTGGGGCCAACGTCCTGACTTTC
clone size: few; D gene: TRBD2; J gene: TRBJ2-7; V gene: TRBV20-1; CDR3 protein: CSALGGSSYEQYF; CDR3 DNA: TGCAGTGCCCTGGGCGGGAGCTCCTACGAGCAGTACTTC
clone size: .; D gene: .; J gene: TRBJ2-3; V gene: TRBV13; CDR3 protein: CASSPGGVGSHGDTQYF; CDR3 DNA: TGTGCCAGCAGCCCCGGGGGCGTCGGGTCCCACGGAGATACGCAGTATTTT
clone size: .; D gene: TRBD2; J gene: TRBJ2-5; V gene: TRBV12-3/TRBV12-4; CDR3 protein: CASSTSGQETQYF; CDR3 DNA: TGTGCCAGCAGTACTAGCGGGCAAGAGACCCAGTACTTC
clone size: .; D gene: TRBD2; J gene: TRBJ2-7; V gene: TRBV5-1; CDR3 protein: CASSSIPLAGVGEQYF; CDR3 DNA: TGCGCCAGCAGCTCTATTCCACTAGCGGGAGTCGGTGAGCAGTACTTC
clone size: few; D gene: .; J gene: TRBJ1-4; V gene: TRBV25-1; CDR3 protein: CASSEFDLGEKLFF; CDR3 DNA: TGTGCCAGCAGTGAATTTGATTTAGGAGAAAAACTGTTTTTT
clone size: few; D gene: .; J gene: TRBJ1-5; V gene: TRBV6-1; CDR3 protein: CASREQGNSNQPQHF; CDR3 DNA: TGTGCCAGCCGGGAGCAGGGGAATAGCAATCAGCCCCAGCATTTT
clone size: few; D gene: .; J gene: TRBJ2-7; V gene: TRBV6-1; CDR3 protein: CASSEAGAGSSYEQYF; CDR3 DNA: TGTGCCAGCAGTGAAGCGGGGGCGGGTAGCTCCTACGAGCAGTACTTC
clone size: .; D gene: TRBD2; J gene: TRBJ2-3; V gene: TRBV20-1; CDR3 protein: CSALLAGGPTDTQYF; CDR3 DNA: TGCAGTGCGTTACTAGCGGGAGGCCCCACAGATACGCAGTATTTT
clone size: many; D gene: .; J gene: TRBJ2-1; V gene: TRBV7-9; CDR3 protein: CASSDSAGSSYNEQFF; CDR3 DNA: TGTGCCAGCAGCGATTCGGCGGGAAGCTCCTACAATGAGCAGTTCTTC
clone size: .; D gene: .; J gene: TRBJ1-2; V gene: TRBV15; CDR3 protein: CATSRESGSRYGYTF; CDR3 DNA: TGTGCCACCAGCAGAGAGTCCGGCAGTCGCTATGGCTACACCTTC